One and the same sample provided the 14 T cell receptor beta chains below, sequenced in a study of control samples from healthy donors and cancer patients (dated by TCRdb to 2019 to 2021). Library preparation was by the immunoSEQ multiplex PCR assay. TCRdb took over this immuneACCESS table, retaining in-frame rearrangements with V and J assigned. Such tables are incomplete; in checked studies, under half of the missing clones stem from an unresolved V gene, and the remainder is unexplained. For this sample the table gives around 130,000 clones, of which about 90% were detected only once. The leading ten clones occupy around 40% of the sample. Material: blood. These receptors all stem from a man over 45 in good health.

The chain recombines TRBV6-5 with TRBJ2-1; no firm D call. Trimming removed 0 bases at V and 8 bases at J, with 8 bases between. This CDR3 has 13 residues. CDR1 is MNHEY and CDR2 is SVGAGI in the germline V gene. The CDR3 sequence: CASSYSSGYEQFF. CDR3 nucleotides: TGTGCCAGCAGTTACTCAAGTGGGTATGAGCAGTTCTTC.

The rearrangement joins TRBV10-2 to TRBJ2-7; 7 bases are a match to TRBD1. V was clipped by 2 bases and J by 4 bases; unmatched bases: 5. Germline V gene data show CDR1 as WSHSY and CDR2 as SAAADI. The CDR3 sequence is 14 residues long. CDR3 in DNA: TGCGCCAGCAGTGAGGCCGACAGGGTTTACGAGCAGTACTTC. Translated: CASSEADRVYEQYF.

This chain uses TRBV5-1 with TRBJ1-1, with D perhaps matching TRBD1 (5 bases). V was pared by 2 bases and J by 4 bases, with 18 bases between. CDR1 is SGHRS, CDR2 YFSETQ, per germline. The CDR3 has 16 residues. The CDR3 loop is CASSFLNPGRGTEAFF. CDR3 nucleotides: TGCGCCAGCAGCTTCTTAAATCCGGGACGGGGCACTGAAGCTTTCTTT. Variable domain in full (rest from reference TRBV5-1 and TRBJ1-1): KAGVTQTPRYLIKTRGQQVTLSCSPISGHRSVSWYQQTPGQGLQFLFEYFSETQRNKGNFPGRFSGRQFSNSRSEMNVSTLELGDSALYLCASSFLNPGRGTEAFFGQGTRLTVV.

The chain has TRBV12-3 or TRBV12-4 and TRBJ1-5; tentatively, D is TRBD1 (5 bases). Trimming shortened V by 4 bases and J by 9 bases, and 13 bases separated the two germline ends. This CDR3 is 13 amino acids long. DNA of the CDR3: TGTGCCAGCAGTTCGCAGGGTTCGGGGCCCCAGCATTTT. This gives the protein CASSSQGSGPQHF.

This clone was seen more than once but under ten times. The chain carries TRBV30 and TRBJ1-2; D gene unclear. With 0 bases removed from V and 4 bases from J, the gap between germline ends came to 12 bases. CDR1 and CDR2 from the germline V gene are GTSNPN and SVGIG (reference sequence). This CDR3 spans 14 amino acids. CDR3 region: CAWSVGNGPYGYTF. CDR3 sequence (DNA): TGTGCCTGGAGTGTTGGGAACGGTCCCTATGGCTACACCTTC.

There are many counts of this clone. The junction does not match germline at one end; this may be a read error. The V call is TRBV6-5, the J call TRBJ2-7; weak D call: TRBD2 (5 bases). The CDR3 has 12 amino acids. CDR1 is MNHEY, CDR2 SVGAGI, per germline. The CDR3 here is CSLTGNSYEQYF. CDR3 bases: TGCTCTCTAACGGGGAACTCCTACGAGCAGTACTTC.

This clone was seen a handful of times. The J gene is TRBJ1-2, the V gene TRBV28; D not certain. Trimming stripped 1 base from V and 6 bases from J, with 12 bases between. Germline V gene data show CDR1 as MDHEN and CDR2 as SYDVKM. There are 14 residues in the CDR3. CDR3 sequence (DNA): TGTGCCAGCAGTTTATATTCCCAGGCTCATGGCTACACCTTC. It is translated as CASSLYSQAHGYTF.

The gene calls are TRBV19 and TRBJ2-4; the match to TRBD2 covers 8 bases. V was clipped by 7 bases and J by 5 bases; unmatched bases: 4. The V gene's germline CDR1 is LNHDA and CDR2 SQIVND (reference sequence). There are 13 residues in the CDR3. The CDR3 here is CASTPGGQNIQYF. The CDR3 DNA reads as TGTGCCAGTACCCCGGGGGGGCAAAACATTCAGTACTTC. The complete variable domain, with remaining parts taken from reference TRBV19 and TRBJ2-4, reads DGGITQSPKYLFRKEGQNVTLSCEQNLNHDAMYWYRQDPGQGLRLIYYSQIVNDFQKGDIAEGYSVSREKKESFPLTVTSAQKNPTAFYLCASTPGGQNIQYFGAGTRLSVL.

This rearrangement joins TRBV7-8 to TRBJ2-7; D is possibly TRBD1 (6 bases). Germline CDR1 reads SGHVS; CDR2 reads FQNEAQ. Deletions cut 5 bases from V and 2 bases from J, with 13 bases between. This CDR3 contains 14 residues. The CDR3 DNA reads as TGTGCCAGCAGCGTCGACAGGAACACCTACGAGCAGTACTTC. Protein sequence: CASSVDRNTYEQYF.

The chain joins TRBV29-1 to TRBJ2-7; D ambiguous. Germline CDR1 and CDR2: SQVTM and ANQGSEA. V was pared by 5 bases and J by 5 bases, with 13 bases between. The CDR3 sequence is 12 residues long. The CDR3, as DNA: TGCAGCGTTTGGGCCGCCGAGCACGAGCAGTACTTC. Its translation is CSVWAAEHEQYF.

The gene calls are TRBV10-3 and TRBJ2-5; D might be TRBD2 (6 bases). V was clipped by 2 bases and J by 5 bases, with 21 bases between them. The germline CDR1 and CDR2 sequences are ENHRY and SYGVKD. The CDR3 length is 17 residues. The CDR3: CAISEAPGRREEETQYF. The DNA for the CDR3 is TGTGCCATCAGTGAGGCCCCCGGCCGGAGGGAAGAGGAGACCCAGTACTTC.

This sequence joins TRBV7-8 and TRBJ2-2, with a weak D call TRBD1 (5 bases). Germline V gene sequence: CDR1 SGHVS, CDR2 FQNEAQ. The V end lost 1 base, the J end lost 2 bases, and 11 bases lay between the germline ends. This CDR3 is 16 amino acids long. CDR3 sequence: CASSLERQINTGELFF. The CDR3 DNA follows: TGTGCCAGCAGCTTAGAGAGACAGATAAACACCGGGGAGCTGTTTTTT.

V usage is TRBV19 and J usage is TRBJ1-2, with 8 bases matching TRBD1. This CDR3 comprises 14 residues. Trimming cost V 4 bases and J 2 bases; bases outside gene matches: 3. The germline gives CDR1 LNHDA, CDR2 SQIVND (reference sequence). CDR3 in DNA: TGTGCCAGTAGTAAACAGGGGGAAAACTATGGCTACACCTTC. As protein: CASSKQGENYGYTF.

This clone was observed a handful of times. V gene TRBV6-1 combines with J gene TRBJ1-1, with D possibly matching TRBD1 (6 bases). Trimming stripped 0 bases from V and 10 bases from J, with 15 bases between. CDR3 length: 14 residues. Germline V gene sequence: CDR1 MNHNS, CDR2 SASEGT. The CDR3 bases are TGTGCCAGCAGTGAAGCGGGGAGTATGGACAGAGCTTTCTTT. This sequence encodes CASSEAGSMDRAFF.